This record looks at one TCR beta chain sequence and its context. What it recognizes is unknown. The source of the sample is a study of T cell responses to AZD1222 COVID-19 vaccine. The wider study: Analysis merged second doses at about 4 or about 12 weeks.

Whole-study results and caveats: Among those given AZD1222, only 6 or 7 were seropositive at baseline. Targets within unmutated variant regions were reportedly found for nearly half of spike-specific TCRs.

This CDR3 has 17 residues. Losses at the gene ends were 4 bases for V and 0 bases for J; bases not matched to a gene: 6. From germline, CDR1 is MNHNS and CDR2 SASEGT. Profiled with immunoSEQ multiplex PCR; TCRdb holds only in-frame clones, not every one. The data show approximately 180,000 clones, 75% to 90% seen once. This receptor was taken from an adult in good health. The starting material was peripheral blood, obtained on day 0 of AZD1222 vaccination. This sequence joins TRBV6-1 and TRBJ1-5; 10 positions match TRBD1. Here the CDR3 reads CASSARGQGGSNQPQHF. For the CDR3, the DNA is TGTGCCAGCAGTGCCCGCGGACAGGGGGGTAGCAATCAGCCCCAGCATTTT.